This T cell receptor (beta chain) stems from a study of shared clonotypes between healthy human individuals (dated by TCRdb to between 2020 and 2021). For the wider study: The cohort included a few men and a couple of women between 18 and 49 years of age. To estimate repertoire size and how much clonotypes are shared between individuals, the study performed deep sequencing of blood TCR repertoires from about five healthy adults. For each donor, three plates each were used for CD4 naive and CD4 memory, two plates were used for CD8 naive, and one plate was used for CD8 memory. To increase sequencing depth and limit assay-specific biases, different laboratories used diverse techniques to prepare libraries and sequence TCR repertoires. Leukapheresis yielded between about 0.85 and 10 billion PBMCs per donor. What the study reported, not specific to this receptor: Larger estimated clonotype richness was generally found for naive subsets than for memory subsets. Because the study included a small number of donors, the genetic and exposure-history diversity represented was limited. Even with the large sequencing depth, rarefaction of the sorted-subset datasets indicated that sequencing was incomplete. Sampling was limited to blood, and TCR repertoires in tissue likely differ from TCR repertoires in blood. Compared with non-shared clonotypes, the clonotypes found in all four sorted-subset donors had higher generation probabilities. When several donors were compared, the shared fraction of clonotypes was roughly 5% for naive CD4, about 4% for naive CD8, about 2.5% for memory CD4, and 0.4% for memory CD8. Pairwise subsampling indicated that sequencing depth was expected to affect the degree of clonotype sharing among donors.

TCR CDR3 regions were amplified from genomic DNA by multiplex PCR using the deep immunoSEQ assay. Genomic DNA extracted from each cell subset was distributed evenly over all wells of several immunoSEQ 96-well plates, and each plate served as one replicate. For sorted subsets, 150 to 250 ng of genomic DNA, equivalent to 25,000 to 30,000 T cell genomes, went into each replicate PCR. Purified libraries were measured with a Qubit 3.0 fluorometer, size-checked on a Bioanalyzer 2100, and measured again with the KAPA Library Quantification kit. A separate single-read 150-cycle Illumina NextSeq 550 flow cell was used to sequence each immunoSEQ 96-well plate. On the study's bioinformatics: The immunoSEQ output contained only junctional sequences without quality scores, so filtering could not match that applied to full-length reads. To assign V/J genes and CDR3, sequences were annotated against IMGT germline references using PyIR, a Python wrapper for IgBLAST v1.9. Reads with weak V/J assignments (E-value above 1e-6), missing CDR3, stop codons, out-of-frame junctions, or ambiguous translated residues were removed. V3J clonotypes were defined as sequences sharing the same inferred V gene, J gene, and CDR3 amino acid sequence. Percentage overlap between repertoires was computed as shared unique clonotypes divided by the size of the smaller repertoire. Repertoire richness was assessed with RTK rarefaction, the Chao1 estimator, and Recon v2.1 estimates of unobserved clonotypes. Generation probabilities were computed with OLGA for all TCRbeta clonotypes obtained by the gDNA method from a handful of donors. What TCRdb holds here is the immuneACCESS table cut down to in-frame rearrangements. Part of the clones is not present; checked against another copy, under half of the missing clones reflect an unresolved V gene, and the others are unexplained. Clone size and V and J calls were adopted from that table, with D and trimming inferred from the DNA. Counted in this sample were around 370,000 clones; approximately 96% of them appeared once. 0.25% to 0.35% of the sample rests with the top ten.

Healthy HIV-negative adults with no recently reported acute infections or vaccinations were included as donors. Only Caucasian adults living in Nashville, Tennessee, USA were represented among the donors. CD8 memory samples consisted of magnetically selected CD45RO+ cells combined with CCR7-negative CD45RA+ effector memory (TemRA) cells. Blood was collected by leukapheresis, and PBMCs were isolated by Ficoll-Histopaque density gradient centrifugation and then cryopreserved in liquid nitrogen vapor phase. Analytical flow cytometry was used to check the purity and quantity of every magnetically sorted T cell population. Genomic DNA was isolated from every sorted fraction and measured by UV absorbance on a Nanodrop 2000c. The germline V gene sets CDR1 to SNHLY and CDR2 to FYNNEI. Trimming leaves V shorter by 4 bases and J shorter by 0 bases, with the junction holding 0 bases beyond the gene matches. The CDR3 starts with the cysteine, ends with the phenylalanine, and has 13 residues. The retained sequence is limited to the CDR3, 39 bases, with the frame set at the first base.

As for this clone: Its cognate antigen has yet to be identified. Qualities for individual bases were not recorded, and no much larger clone is one base off. This specimen includes other DNA sequences encoding the same CDR3.

The TCR sequence derives from a man aged 25 to 40 in good health. The sequence links TRBV2 to TRBJ2-7, with 7 bases matching TRBD2. The specimen was memory CD8+ T cells sorted from blood. The cell subset or site label here, explained by the study, means: CD45RO+ cells pooled with CCR7-negative TemRA cells. The CDR3 is CASSGGSSYEQYF. The nucleotide sequence reads TGTGCCAGCAGTGGCGGGAGCTCCTACGAGCAGTACTTC.